One sample yielded the 27 T cell receptor beta chains listed below, sequenced in a study of blood T cell repertoires in COVID-19. Clones were sequenced by immunoSEQ multiplex PCR, and TCRdb holds only the in-frame ones, with some missing. The data contain about 69,000 clones, nearly 80% of them singletons. The sample consisted of peripheral blood. These receptors all come from a human donor in a cohort sampled during active COVID-19.

The chain links TRBV5-8 to TRBJ2-7, with TRBD1 matching over 9 bases. The CDR3 contains 15 residues. Germline V gene data show CDR1 as SGHTS and CDR2 as YDEGEE. The junction had 11 bases not matched to a gene; V was cut back by 4 bases and J by 6 bases. The CDR3 spells CASSQAGTGSSEQYF. CDR3 nucleotide sequence: TGTGCCAGCAGCCAAGCCGGGACAGGGAGTAGCGAGCAGTACTTC.

V is TRBV19 and J is TRBJ1-4, with 9 bases identical to TRBD1. The CDR3 spans 14 residues. Germline lookup yields CDR1 LNHDA and CDR2 SQIVND (reference sequence). The junction had 4 bases not matched to a gene; V was cut back by 3 bases and J by 8 bases. The chain's CDR3 is CASSMDRGGEKLFF. The CDR3 nucleotides are TGTGCCAGTAGTATGGACAGGGGTGGGGAAAAACTGTTTTTT.

This chain joins TRBV28 and TRBJ2-1; TRBD2 matches at 8 bases. The germline V gene has CDR1 MDHEN and CDR2 SYDVKM. This CDR3 region has 14 residues. The trim removed 4 bases at V and 9 bases at J, leaving 8 bases unmatched. The CDR3 DNA reads TGTGCCAGCAGTTCGCCGGGACTAGTTACTGAGCAGTTCTTC. Its protein is CASSSPGLVTEQFF.

The chain uses TRBV10-3 and TRBJ2-1; 7 bases fit TRBD1. The CDR3 extends over 17 amino acids. Trimming at V came to 3 bases and at J to 0 bases, leaving 8 bases not matched to a gene. Germline values: CDR1 ENHRY, CDR2 SYGVKD. The CDR3 reads CAISDRGQQSSYNEQFF. CDR3 coding DNA: TGTGCCATCAGTGACCGGGGACAGCAGAGCTCCTACAATGAGCAGTTCTTC.

The V call is TRBV6-5, the J call TRBJ1-1; D remains unclear. Trimming took 0 bases from V and 0 from J, leaving 8 bases between them. The CDR3 is 15 residues long. Germline loops: CDR1 MNHEY, CDR2 SVGAGI. CDR3 sequence reads: CASSYSGLLNTEAFF. DNA of the CDR3: TGTGCCAGCAGTTACTCCGGACTGTTGAACACTGAAGCTTTCTTT.

This clone was seen at least ten times. The V gene is TRBV7-2, the J gene TRBJ2-2; D unclear. V lost 3 bases and J 2 bases, leaving 4 bases between the germline ends. The CDR3 is 13 amino acids. Germline V gives CDR1 SGHTA, CDR2 FQGNSA. As DNA, the CDR3 is TGTGCCAGCAGCTTGACTAACACCGGGGAGCTGTTTTTT. Translation: CASSLTNTGELFF.

This clone was found a few times. The chain recombines TRBV5-1 with TRBJ2-3; D may be TRBD1 (6 bases). V gave up 0 bases and J gave up 0 bases, with 11 bases separating them. The germline gives CDR1 SGHRS, CDR2 YFSETQ. The CDR3 spans 16 residues. The CDR3 reads CASSLASQGSTDTQYF. CDR3 coding DNA: TGCGCCAGCAGCTTGGCTTCCCAGGGGAGCACAGATACGCAGTATTTT.

This clone occurred many times. V is TRBV5-1 and J is TRBJ2-7, with D perhaps TRBD2 (6 bases). The CDR3 runs 14 residues. Germline CDR1 and CDR2: SGHRS and YFSETQ. V lost 4 bases to trimming and J lost 0 bases, with 11 bases between them. CDR3 loop: CASSRDSASYEQYF. In DNA, the CDR3 is TGCGCCAGCAGCCGGGACTCCGCCTCCTACGAGCAGTACTTC. The full variable domain, completed using reference TRBV5-1 and TRBJ2-7, is KAGVTQTPRYLIKTRGQQVTLSCSPISGHRSVSWYQQTPGQGLQFLFEYFSETQRNKGNFPGRFSGRQFSNSRSEMNVSTLELGDSALYLCASSRDSASYEQYFGPGTRLTVT.

The genes are TRBV11-2 and TRBJ1-1, with TRBD1 matching over 9 bases. The junction had 12 bases not matched to a gene; V was cut back by 5 bases and J by 8 bases. Germline loops: CDR1 SGHAT, CDR2 FQNNGV. The CDR3 has 15 residues. CDR3 sequence (DNA): TGTGCCAGCAGCCTGGGAGGGACAGGGTGGATAGAAGCTTTCTTT. It yields the protein CASSLGGTGWIEAFF.

J is TRBJ1-6 and V is TRBV11-3; no firm D call. Germline CDR1 SGHNT, CDR2 YENEEA. The V end lost 5 bases, the J end lost 9 bases, and 8 bases lay between the germline ends. The CDR3 is 12 residues long. CDR3 sequence: CASSLEPSPLHF. The CDR3 coding sequence is TGTGCCAGCAGCCTGGAGCCTTCACCCCTCCACTTT.

The CDR3 here is CATATGSSTDTQYF. CDR3 coding DNA: TGTGCCACCGCCACAGGGTCAAGCACAGATACGCAGTATTTT. The rearrangement joins TRBV28 to TRBJ2-3; a weak D match, TRBD1 (6 bases). Germline V CDR1 and CDR2: MDHEN, SYDVKM. This CDR3 spans 14 amino acids. V lost 10 bases and J 0 bases, leaving 14 bases between the germline ends.

This chain connects TRBV2 to TRBJ2-1; tentatively, D is TRBD2 (5 bases). V lost 4 bases and J lost 10, with 11 bases in between. The germline gives CDR1 SNHLY, CDR2 FYNNEI. The CDR3 is 12 amino acids. The CDR3 DNA is TGTGCCAGCAGTGGGTACGGGGTCGAGCAGTTCTTC. This codes for CASSGYGVEQFF.

The V gene is TRBV6-6, the J gene TRBJ1-5, with D possibly being TRBD1 (5 bases). This CDR3 spans 14 amino acids. Trimming left V 6 bases short and J 1 base short, with 10 bases between. The V gene's germline CDR1 is MNHNY and CDR2 SVGAGI (reference sequence). CDR3 sequence reads: CASRTGGSNQPQHF. CDR3 coding DNA: TGTGCCAGCAGGACCGGGGGAAGCAATCAGCCCCAGCATTTT.

The chain uses TRBV25-1 and TRBJ1-1; the D gene is possibly TRBD1 (6 bases). Germline loops: CDR1 MGHDK, CDR2 SYGVNS. V was clipped by 1 base and J by 6 bases, with 9 bases between them. The CDR3 sequence is 13 residues long. CDR3 in DNA: TGTGCCAGCAGTGAATTTGGGGGCTCTGAAGCTTTCTTT. As protein: CASSEFGGSEAFF.

The chain couples TRBV6-5 to TRBJ1-2; 7 bases agree with TRBD1. This CDR3 is built from 14 residues. The ends lost 6 bases at V and 2 bases at J; junction bases unmatched: 6. The germline V gene encodes CDR1 MNHEY and CDR2 SVGAGI. The CDR3 reads CASSQGQTNYGYTF. In nucleotides, the CDR3 is TGTGCCAGCAGCCAGGGACAGACGAACTATGGCTACACCTTC.

The V call is TRBV15, the J call TRBJ2-5; the match to TRBD1 covers 7 bases. This CDR3 has 16 residues. Germline CDR1 and CDR2: LNHNV and YYDKDF (reference sequence). V was pared by 2 bases and J by 3 bases, with 9 bases of the junction left unmatched. The CDR3 loop reads CATSRSMTGPEETQYF. CDR3 sequence (DNA): TGTGCCACCAGCAGATCCATGACAGGGCCAGAAGAGACCCAGTACTTC.

V gene TRBV27 combines with J gene TRBJ2-3; 9 bases line up with TRBD1. This CDR3 spans 17 amino acids. In germline, CDR1 is MNHEY, CDR2 SMNVEV (reference sequence). The V and J ends lost 4 bases and 2 bases, in that order; junction bases with no gene match: 10. In nucleotides, the CDR3 is TGTGCCAGCAGTTCCGCATTTACAGGGGGCCCCACAGATACGCAGTATTTT. Its protein product is CASSSAFTGGPTDTQYF.

The V call is TRBV5-1, the J call TRBJ2-5; perhaps TRBD2 as D (6 bases). Germline lookup yields CDR1 SGHRS and CDR2 YFSETQ. There are 14 residues in the CDR3. V lost 0 bases, J lost 5 bases, and 11 bases lay in between. CDR3 loop: CASSLAGLQETQYF. The CDR3 DNA reads as TGCGCCAGCAGCTTGGCCGGACTACAGGAGACCCAGTACTTC.

CDR3 sequence: CASSPTGGYYGYTF. The CDR3 nucleotides are TGTGCCAGCAGCCCAACAGGGGGCTACTATGGCTACACCTTC. The chain uses TRBV6-5 and TRBJ1-2; the match to TRBD1 covers 9 bases. V lost 6 bases and J lost 3; bases outside the gene matches: 5. This CDR3 has 14 amino acids. The germline V gene encodes CDR1 MNHEY and CDR2 SVGAGI.

This sequence joins TRBV24-1 and TRBJ2-5; 7 nucleotides align to TRBD1. The CDR3 runs to 16 residues. Unmatched junction bases numbered 11, after V lost 7 bases and J lost 1 base. Germline V CDR1 and CDR2: KGHDR, SFDVKD. DNA for the CDR3: TGTGCCACCAGAAGAGGGCAGGGGGTAACCCAAGAGACCCAGTACTTC. It specifies CATRRGQGVTQETQYF.

The gene calls are TRBV6-1 and TRBJ1-2, with 8 bases that match TRBD1. CDR3 length equals 17 residues. After removal of 2 bases from V and 6 bases from J, the junction contained 14 bases not matched to a gene. Germline V gives CDR1 MNHNS, CDR2 SASEGT. The CDR3 DNA is TGTGCCAGCAGTGAACGAATGTTTGCAGGGGGCACGGATGGCTACACCTTC. Translation: CASSERMFAGGTDGYTF.

This chain connects TRBV2 to TRBJ2-1, with 12 bases identical to TRBD2. Trimming took 10 bases from V and 3 from J; bases not matched to a gene: 4. The CDR3 sequence is 14 residues long. Germline V gives CDR1 SNHLY, CDR2 FYNNEI. Here the CDR3 reads CANKLAGGYNEQFF. The CDR3 bases are TGTGCCAACAAACTAGCGGGAGGCTACAATGAGCAGTTCTTC. Complete variable domain (other parts from reference TRBV2 and TRBJ2-1): EPEVTQTPSHQVTQMGQEVILRCVPISNHLYFYWYRQILGQKVEFLVSFYNNEISEKSEIFDDQFSVERPDGSNFTLKIRSTKLEDSAMYFCANKLAGGYNEQFFGPGTRLTVL.

The CDR3 sequence is CASSRQYRAETQYF. The CDR3, as DNA: TGTGCCAGCAGCAGACAGTACAGGGCGGAGACCCAGTACTTC. This chain connects TRBV5-6 to TRBJ2-5; perhaps TRBD1 as D (6 bases). The V gene's germline CDR1 is SGHDT and CDR2 YYEEEE. CDR3 length: 14 amino acids. The V end was cut by 4 bases, the J end by 5 bases, with 15 bases between.

The chain links TRBV19 to TRBJ2-5; 7 bases agree with TRBD2. The length of the CDR3 is 15 residues. Germline loops: CDR1 LNHDA, CDR2 SQIVND (reference sequence). With V trimmed by 5 bases and J by 3 bases, 9 bases remained unmatched. The CDR3 DNA follows: TGTGCCAGTAGTCCAACTAGCGCGAACAAAGAGACCCAGTACTTC. It translates to CASSPTSANKETQYF.

A single count supports this clone. V gene TRBV19 combines with J gene TRBJ2-5; 9 bases are shared with TRBD1. Germline CDR1 and CDR2: LNHDA and SQIVND (reference sequence). The ends lost 4 bases at V and 4 bases at J; junction bases unmatched: 7. The CDR3 is 15 amino acids. Here the CDR3 reads CASSTTGGLGETQYF. Written as DNA, the CDR3 is TGTGCCAGTAGTACTACAGGGGGCCTCGGAGAGACCCAGTACTTC.

The rearrangement joins TRBV4-2 to TRBJ1-5; 12 bases agree with TRBD1. V dropped 4 bases and J dropped 1; count of bases not matched to a gene: 8. Germline lookup yields CDR1 LGHNA and CDR2 YNFKEQ. The CDR3 has 18 amino acids. DNA for the CDR3: TGTGCCAGCAGCCGTGGGACAGGGGGCAAAGCGAGCAATCAGCCCCAGCATTTT. This gives the protein CASSRGTGGKASNQPQHF.

The chain uses TRBV5-5 and TRBJ1-2; D is ambiguous. The ends were cut back, 2 bases at V and 8 bases at J, with 13 bases in the middle. This CDR3 contains 13 residues. The germline CDR1 and CDR2 sequences are SGHKS and YYEKEE (reference sequence). The CDR3 DNA is TGTGCCAGCAGCTTAGCACTGTTCGTAGGCTACACCTTC. It codes for CASSLALFVGYTF.